This T cell receptor (beta chain) is from a study of blood T cell repertoires in COVID-19. Per germline, CDR1 SNHLY and CDR2 FYNNEI. The CDR3 length is 13 residues. The trim removed 6 bases at V and 12 bases at J, leaving 14 bases unmatched. This clone was seen a few times. Only in-frame clones appear in the TCRdb table, and some are missing; sequencing was by immunoSEQ multiplex PCR. In the table there are 300,000 to 400,000 clones, approximately 90% of which are singletons. The rearrangement links TRBV2 to TRBJ2-7; 7 bases agree with TRBD1. The source is a woman younger than 35 who had recovered from COVID-19. Sequenced sample: peripheral blood. The CDR3 nucleotides are TGTGCCAGCAGCGAGGGGGCAGGCCCCAACCGGTACGTC. This gives the protein CASSEGAGPNRYV.